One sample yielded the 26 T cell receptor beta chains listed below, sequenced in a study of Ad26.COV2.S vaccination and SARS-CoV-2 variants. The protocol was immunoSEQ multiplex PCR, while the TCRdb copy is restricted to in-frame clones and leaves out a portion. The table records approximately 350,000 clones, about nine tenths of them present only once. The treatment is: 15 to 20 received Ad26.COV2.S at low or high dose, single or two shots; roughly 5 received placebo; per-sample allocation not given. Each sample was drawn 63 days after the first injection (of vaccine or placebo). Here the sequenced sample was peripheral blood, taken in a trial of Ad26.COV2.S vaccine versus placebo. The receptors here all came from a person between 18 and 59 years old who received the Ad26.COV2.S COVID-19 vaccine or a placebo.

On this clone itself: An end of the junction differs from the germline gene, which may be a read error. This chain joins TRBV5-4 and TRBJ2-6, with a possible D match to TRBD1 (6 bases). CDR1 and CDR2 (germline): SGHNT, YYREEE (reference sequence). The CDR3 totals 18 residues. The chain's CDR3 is CASSLSGTPISGANVLTF. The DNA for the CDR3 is TGTGCCAGCAGCTTATCCGGGACACCAATTTCTGGGGCCAATGTCCTGACTTTC. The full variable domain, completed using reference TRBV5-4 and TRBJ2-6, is ETGVTQSPTHLIKTRGQQVTLRCSSQSGHNTVSWYQQALGQGPQFIFQYYREEENGRGNFPPRFSGLQFPNYSSELNVNALELDDSALYLCASSLSGTPISGANVLTFGAGSRLTVL.

CDR3 region: CASSRTPSYEQYF. The CDR3, as DNA: TGTGCCAGCAGTAGGACACCCTCCTACGAGCAGTACTTC. The V gene is TRBV6-5, the J gene TRBJ2-7; D is possibly TRBD1 (5 bases). This CDR3 comprises 13 residues. In germline, CDR1 is MNHEY, CDR2 SVGAGI. Trimming cost V 5 bases and J 0 bases, with 8 bases left between them.

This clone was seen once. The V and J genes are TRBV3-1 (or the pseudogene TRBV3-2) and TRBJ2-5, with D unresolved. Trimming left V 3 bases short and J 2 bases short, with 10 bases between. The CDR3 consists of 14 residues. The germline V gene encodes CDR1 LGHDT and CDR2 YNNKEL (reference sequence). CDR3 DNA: TGTGCCAGCAGCCACCGTGGTGGGCAAGAGACCCAGTACTTC. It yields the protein CASSHRGGQETQYF.

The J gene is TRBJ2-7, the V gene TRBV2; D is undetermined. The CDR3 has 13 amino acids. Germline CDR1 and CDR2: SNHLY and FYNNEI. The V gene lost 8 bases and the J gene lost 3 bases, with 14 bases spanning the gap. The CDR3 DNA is TGTGCCAGCGGGATCAGGCTCCGCTACGAGCAGTACTTC. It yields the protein CASGIRLRYEQYF.

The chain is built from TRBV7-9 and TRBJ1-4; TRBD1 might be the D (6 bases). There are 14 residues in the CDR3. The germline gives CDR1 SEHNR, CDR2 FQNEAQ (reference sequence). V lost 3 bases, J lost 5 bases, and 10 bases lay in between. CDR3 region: CASSFNRGNEKLFF. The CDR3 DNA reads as TGTGCCAGCAGCTTTAATAGGGGGAATGAAAAACTGTTTTTT. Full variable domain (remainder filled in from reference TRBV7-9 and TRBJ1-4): DTGVSQNPRHKITKRGQNVTFRCDPISEHNRLYWYRQTLGQGPEFLTYFQNEAQLEKSRLLSDRFSAERPKGSFSTLEIQRTEQGDSAMYLCASSFNRGNEKLFFGSGTQLSVL.

This CDR3 is CASSLMGANTEAFF. CDR3 coding DNA: TGCGCCAGCAGCTTGATGGGGGCTAACACTGAAGCTTTCTTT. This chain connects TRBV5-1 to TRBJ1-1; the D gene is possibly TRBD1 (6 bases). The CDR3 is made up of 14 amino acids. Between the trimmed V and J ends, which lost 1 base and 2 bases, there was a span of 9 bases. Per germline, CDR1 SGHRS and CDR2 YFSETQ.

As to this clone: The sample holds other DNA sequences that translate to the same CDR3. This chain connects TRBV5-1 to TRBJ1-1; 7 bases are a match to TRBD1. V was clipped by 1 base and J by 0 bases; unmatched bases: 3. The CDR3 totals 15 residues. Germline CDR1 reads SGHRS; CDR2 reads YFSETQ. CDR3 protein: CASSLRQGVNTEAFF. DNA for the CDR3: TGCGCCAGCAGCTTGAGGCAGGGGGTGAACACTGAAGCTTTCTTT. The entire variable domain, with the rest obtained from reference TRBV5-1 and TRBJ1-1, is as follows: KAGVTQTPRYLIKTRGQQVTLSCSPISGHRSVSWYQQTPGQGLQFLFEYFSETQRNKGNFPGRFSGRQFSNSRSEMNVSTLELGDSALYLCASSLRQGVNTEAFFGQGTRLTVV.

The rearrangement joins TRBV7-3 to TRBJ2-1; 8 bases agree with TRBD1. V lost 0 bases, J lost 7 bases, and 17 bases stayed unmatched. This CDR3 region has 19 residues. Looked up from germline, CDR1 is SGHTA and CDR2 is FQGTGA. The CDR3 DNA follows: TGTGCCAGCAGCTTAACGTTTCTGGGCTCAGGGGGCGAGATAAATGAGCAGTTCTTC. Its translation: CASSLTFLGSGGEINEQFF.

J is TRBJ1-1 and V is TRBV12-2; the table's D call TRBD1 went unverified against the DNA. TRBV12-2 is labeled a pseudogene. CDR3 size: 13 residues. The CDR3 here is CASRSGENTEAFF. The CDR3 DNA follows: TGTGCAAGTCGGTCAGGGGAGAACACTGAAGCTTTCTTT.

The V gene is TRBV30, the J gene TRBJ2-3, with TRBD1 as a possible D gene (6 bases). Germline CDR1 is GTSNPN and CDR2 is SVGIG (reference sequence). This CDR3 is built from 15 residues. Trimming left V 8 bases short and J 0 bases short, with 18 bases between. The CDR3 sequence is CARQGRFPSTDTQYF. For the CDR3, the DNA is TGTGCCCGGCAGGGGCGGTTCCCTAGCACAGATACGCAGTATTTT. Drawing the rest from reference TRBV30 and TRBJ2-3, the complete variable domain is SQTIHQWPATLVQPVGSPLSLECTVEGTSNPNLYWYRQAAGRGLQLLFYSVGIGQISSEVPQNLSASRPQDRQFILSSKKLLLSDSGFYLCARQGRFPSTDTQYFGPGTRLTVL.

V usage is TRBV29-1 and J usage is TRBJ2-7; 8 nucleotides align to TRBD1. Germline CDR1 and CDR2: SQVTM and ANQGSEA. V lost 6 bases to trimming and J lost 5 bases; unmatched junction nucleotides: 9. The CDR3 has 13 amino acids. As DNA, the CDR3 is TGCAGCGTCGGGACAGGTAACGACCACGAGCAGTACTTC. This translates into CSVGTGNDHEQYF.

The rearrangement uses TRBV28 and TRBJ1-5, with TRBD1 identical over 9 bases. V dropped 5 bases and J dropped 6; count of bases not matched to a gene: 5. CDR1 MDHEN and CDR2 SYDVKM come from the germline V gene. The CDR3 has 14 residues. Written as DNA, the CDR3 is TGTGCCAGCAGTGAAACAGGGGGCTCTCAGCCCCAGCATTTT. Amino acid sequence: CASSETGGSQPQHF.

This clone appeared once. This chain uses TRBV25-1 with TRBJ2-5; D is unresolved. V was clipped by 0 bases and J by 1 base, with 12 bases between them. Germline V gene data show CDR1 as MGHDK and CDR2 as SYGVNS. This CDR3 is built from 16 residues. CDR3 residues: CASSEYRRRSQETQYF. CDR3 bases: TGTGCCAGCAGTGAATACCGGAGACGATCCCAAGAGACCCAGTACTTC.

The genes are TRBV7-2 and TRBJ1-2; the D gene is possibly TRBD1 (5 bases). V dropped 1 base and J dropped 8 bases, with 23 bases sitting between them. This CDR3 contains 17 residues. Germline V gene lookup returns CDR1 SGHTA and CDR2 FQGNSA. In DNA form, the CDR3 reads TGTGCCAGCAGCTTAGGATACCTTACAGGTCCCCTAAGGGGCTACACCTTC. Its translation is CASSLGYLTGPLRGYTF.

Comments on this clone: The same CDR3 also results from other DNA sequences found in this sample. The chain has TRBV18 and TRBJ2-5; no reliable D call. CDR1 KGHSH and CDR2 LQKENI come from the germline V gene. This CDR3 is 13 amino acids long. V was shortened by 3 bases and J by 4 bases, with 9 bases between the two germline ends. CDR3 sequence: CASSPRPGETQYF. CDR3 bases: TGTGCCAGCTCACCGAGGCCGGGAGAGACCCAGTACTTC. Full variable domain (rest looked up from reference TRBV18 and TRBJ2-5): NAGVMQNPRHLVRRRGQEARLRCSPMKGHSHVYWYRQLPEEGLKFMVYLQKENIIDESGMPKERFSAEFPKEGPSILRIQQVVRGDSAAYFCASSPRPGETQYFGPGTRLLVL.

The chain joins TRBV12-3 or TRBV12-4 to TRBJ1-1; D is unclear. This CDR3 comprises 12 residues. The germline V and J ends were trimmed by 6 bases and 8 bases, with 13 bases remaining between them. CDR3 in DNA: TGTGCCAGCAGCCCCTCACTTTCCGAAGCTTTCTTT. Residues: CASSPSLSEAFF.

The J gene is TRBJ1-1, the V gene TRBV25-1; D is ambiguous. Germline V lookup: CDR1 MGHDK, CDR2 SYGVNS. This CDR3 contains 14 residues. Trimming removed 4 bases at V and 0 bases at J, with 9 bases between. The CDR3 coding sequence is TGTGCCAGCAGTGTTGGACTTATGAACACTGAAGCTTTCTTT. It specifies CASSVGLMNTEAFF. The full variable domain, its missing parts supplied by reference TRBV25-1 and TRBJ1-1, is EADIYQTPRYLVIGTGKKITLECSQTMGHDKMYWYQQDPGMELHLIHYSYGVNSTEKGDLSSESTVSRIRTEHFPLTLESARPSHTSQYLCASSVGLMNTEAFFGQGTRLTVV.

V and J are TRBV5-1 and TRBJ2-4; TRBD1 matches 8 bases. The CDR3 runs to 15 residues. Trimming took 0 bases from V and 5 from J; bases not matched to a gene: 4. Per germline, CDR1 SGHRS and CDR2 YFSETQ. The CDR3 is CASSLGGQGENIQYF. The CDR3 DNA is TGCGCCAGCAGCTTGGGAGGACAGGGTGAAAACATTCAGTACTTC.

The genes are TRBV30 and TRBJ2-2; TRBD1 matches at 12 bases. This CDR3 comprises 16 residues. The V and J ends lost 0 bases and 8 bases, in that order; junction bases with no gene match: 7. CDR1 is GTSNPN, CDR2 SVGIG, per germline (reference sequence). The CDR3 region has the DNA TGTGCCTGGAGTGTACGGGACAGGGGGCTGGGAGGGGAGCTGTTTTTT. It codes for CAWSVRDRGLGGELFF. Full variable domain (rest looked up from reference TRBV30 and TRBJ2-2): SQTIHQWPATLVQPVGSPLSLECTVEGTSNPNLYWYRQAAGRGLQLLFYSVGIGQISSEVPQNLSASRPQDRQFILSSKKLLLSDSGFYLCAWSVRDRGLGGELFFGEGSRLTVL.

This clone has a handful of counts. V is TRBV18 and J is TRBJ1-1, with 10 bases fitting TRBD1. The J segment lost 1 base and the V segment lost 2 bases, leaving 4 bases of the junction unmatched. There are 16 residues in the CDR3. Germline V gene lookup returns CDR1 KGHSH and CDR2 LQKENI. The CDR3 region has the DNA TGTGCCAGCTCACCAATCCGGGACAGGGGGAACACTGAAGCTTTCTTT. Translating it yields CASSPIRDRGNTEAFF.

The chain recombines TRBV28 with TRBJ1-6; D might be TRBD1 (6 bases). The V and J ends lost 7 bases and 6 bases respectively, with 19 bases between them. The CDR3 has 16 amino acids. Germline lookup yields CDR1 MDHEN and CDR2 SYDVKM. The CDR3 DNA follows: TGTGCCAGCACCCTAGGGGGGGCTGGAGGTAATTCACCCCTCCACTTT. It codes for CASTLGGAGGNSPLHF. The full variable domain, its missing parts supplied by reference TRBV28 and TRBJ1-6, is DVKVTQSSRYLVKRTGEKVFLECVQDMDHENMFWYRQDPGLGLRLIYFSYDVKMKEKGDIPEGYSVSREKKERFSLILESASTNQTSMYLCASTLGGAGGNSPLHFGNGTRLTVT.

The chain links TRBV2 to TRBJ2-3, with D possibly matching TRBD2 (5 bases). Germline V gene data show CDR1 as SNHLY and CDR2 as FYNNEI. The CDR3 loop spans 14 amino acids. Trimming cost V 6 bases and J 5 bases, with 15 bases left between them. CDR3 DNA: TGTGCCAGCAGCCCCGGGGATCTGGGAGATACGCAGTATTTT. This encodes CASSPGDLGDTQYF.

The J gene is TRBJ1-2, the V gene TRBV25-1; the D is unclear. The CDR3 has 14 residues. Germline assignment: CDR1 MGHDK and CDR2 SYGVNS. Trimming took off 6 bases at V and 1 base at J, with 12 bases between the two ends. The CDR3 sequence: CASSLGGINYGYTF. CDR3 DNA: TGTGCCAGCAGCCTTGGTGGCATTAACTATGGCTACACCTTC.

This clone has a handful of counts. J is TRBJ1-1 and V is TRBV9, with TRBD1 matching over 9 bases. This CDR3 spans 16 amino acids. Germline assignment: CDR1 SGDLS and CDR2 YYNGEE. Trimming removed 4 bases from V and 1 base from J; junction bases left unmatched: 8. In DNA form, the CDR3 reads TGTGCCAGCAGCCCTCGACAGGGGGTCGGGAACACTGAAGCTTTCTTT. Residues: CASSPRQGVGNTEAFF.

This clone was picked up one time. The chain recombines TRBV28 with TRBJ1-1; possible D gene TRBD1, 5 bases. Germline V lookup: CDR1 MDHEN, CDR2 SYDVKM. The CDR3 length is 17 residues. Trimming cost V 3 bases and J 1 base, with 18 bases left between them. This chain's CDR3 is CASSFLPGSRGNTEAFF. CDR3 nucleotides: TGTGCCAGCAGTTTCCTCCCAGGGAGTAGGGGGAACACTGAAGCTTTCTTT.

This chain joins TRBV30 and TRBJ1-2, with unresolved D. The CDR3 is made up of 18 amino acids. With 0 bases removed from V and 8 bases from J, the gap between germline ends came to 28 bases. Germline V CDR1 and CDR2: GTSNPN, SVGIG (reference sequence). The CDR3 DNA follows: TGTGCCTGGAGTGTACAAGGGTTTAGGGCAGGCTCTTCGGTCGGCTACACCTTC. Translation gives CAWSVQGFRAGSSVGYTF. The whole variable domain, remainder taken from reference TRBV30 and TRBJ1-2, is SQTIHQWPATLVQPVGSPLSLECTVEGTSNPNLYWYRQAAGRGLQLLFYSVGIGQISSEVPQNLSASRPQDRQFILSSKKLLLSDSGFYLCAWSVQGFRAGSSVGYTFGSGTRLTVV.